These 9 T cell receptor beta chains originate from one sample sequenced in a study of blood T cell repertoires in COVID-19. Here immunoSEQ multiplex PCR was the method, and the copy in TCRdb shows in-frame clones only, minus some. The sample holds under 250,000 clones, 82% seen once. Sample: peripheral blood. These receptors were taken from a woman over 75 with acute or convalescent COVID-19.

The chain uses TRBV5-4 and TRBJ2-1; TRBD2 matches 16 bases. CDR3 length equals 18 residues. Germline V gene data show CDR1 as SGHNT and CDR2 as YYREEE (reference sequence). Trimming took 3 bases from V and 3 from J; bases not matched to a gene: 6. CDR3 sequence: CASSSGLAGGLGYNEQFF. For the CDR3, the DNA is TGTGCCAGCAGCTCGGGACTAGCGGGGGGGCTTGGCTACAATGAGCAGTTCTTC.

The chain links TRBV2 to TRBJ2-3, with a possible D match to TRBD2 (6 bases). The CDR3 runs to 14 residues. The germline V and J ends were trimmed by 5 bases and 6 bases, with 15 bases remaining between them. Germline lookup yields CDR1 SNHLY and CDR2 FYNNEI. The CDR3 coding sequence is TGTGCCAGCAGTCCCGGGACTGACTGGGATACGCAGTATTTT. Its translation: CASSPGTDWDTQYF.

V usage is TRBV2 and J usage is TRBJ2-7, with TRBD1 matching over 7 bases. Germline assignment: CDR1 SNHLY and CDR2 FYNNEI. The CDR3 extends over 13 amino acids. Trimming cost V 8 bases and J 3 bases; bases outside gene matches: 7. CDR3 DNA: TGTGCCAGCCTAGACAGGGTAGGCTACGAGCAGTACTTC. Its protein is CASLDRVGYEQYF.

The chain recombines TRBV14 with TRBJ1-6; D is undetermined. This CDR3 is built from 13 residues. V lost 4 bases to trimming and J lost 12 bases, with 13 bases between them. Per germline, CDR1 SGHDN and CDR2 FVKESK. The CDR3 bases are TGTGCCAGCAGCCCTCGCCTAGTAGAACCCCTCCACTTT. Translating it yields CASSPRLVEPLHF.

The chain combines TRBV5-4 with TRBJ1-2, with 9 nucleotides matching TRBD1. V lost 0 bases, J lost 4 bases, and 4 bases stayed unmatched. The CDR3 has 15 residues. Germline-derived CDR1 and CDR2 are SGHNT and YYREEE (reference sequence). In DNA form, the CDR3 reads TGTGCCAGCAGCTTGGACGGACAGGGGAGCTATGGCTACACCTTC. Encoded protein: CASSLDGQGSYGYTF.

This chain links TRBV20-1 with TRBJ2-5, with 7 bases identical to TRBD2. The CDR3 is 13 amino acids. Trimming cost V 3 bases and J 4 bases; bases outside gene matches: 5. CDR1 and CDR2 (germline): DFQATT, SNEGSKA (reference sequence). The CDR3 protein is CSASYPGGETQYF. The CDR3 DNA is TGCAGTGCTAGTTATCCGGGGGGAGAGACCCAGTACTTC.

This sequence joins TRBV4-2 and TRBJ2-3; TRBD2 aligns across 10 bases. The CDR3 runs 17 residues. Germline values: CDR1 LGHNA, CDR2 YNFKEQ. V lost 1 base, J lost 2 bases, and 6 bases stayed unmatched. The CDR3 spells CASSQGDSGGYTDTQYF. The DNA for the CDR3 is TGTGCCAGCAGCCAAGGTGATAGCGGGGGGTACACAGATACGCAGTATTTT.

The chain has TRBV7-3 and TRBJ1-2; 8 positions match TRBD1. The CDR3 runs to 15 residues. In germline, CDR1 is SGHTA, CDR2 FQGTGA. V gave up 5 bases and J gave up 7 bases; unmatched junction bases: 12. This CDR3 is CASSPQDRAFGGYTF. DNA for the CDR3: TGTGCCAGCAGCCCTCAGGACAGGGCTTTCGGTGGCTACACCTTC.

The rearrangement joins TRBV20-1 to TRBJ2-5; TRBD2 agrees at 9 bases. V trimming: 3 bases; J trimming: 5 bases; junction bases outside the gene matches: 16. In germline, CDR1 is DFQATT, CDR2 SNEGSKA (reference sequence). There are 17 residues in the CDR3. CDR3 DNA: TGCAGTGCTAGTGATCCGGCGGGGGGGCACGATCGGGAGACCCAGTACTTC. Translating it yields CSASDPAGGHDRETQYF.